The 30 T cell receptor beta chains reported below all come from one sample, sequenced in a study of PD-1 blockade in mismatch repair-deficient tumors. Profiling relied on immunoSEQ multiplex PCR, and the TCRdb table lists in-frame clones only, not all of them. The sample includes roughly 50,000 clones, around 80% seen only once; the top ten take around 3.2%. Specimen: peripheral blood, collected 4 weeks after starting pembrolizumab. The receptors stem from an adult with mismatch repair-deficient cancer.

The V call is TRBV15, the J call TRBJ2-7; D possibly matches TRBD1 or TRBD2 (5 bases each). This CDR3 is built from 14 residues. Deletions cut 0 bases from V and 3 bases from J, with 9 bases between. The germline V gene encodes CDR1 LNHNV and CDR2 YYDKDF (reference sequence). As DNA, the CDR3 is TGTGCCACCAGCAGAGAGCTTGGGGGCTACGAGCAGTACTTC. This codes for CATSRELGGYEQYF.

The rearrangement links TRBV27 to TRBJ2-7; the D gene is possibly TRBD1 (5 bases). Germline V gene sequence: CDR1 MNHEY, CDR2 SMNVEV (reference sequence). This CDR3 has 13 amino acids. V was cut by 5 bases and J by 5 bases, with 13 bases left in between. The CDR3 coding sequence is TGTGCCAGCAGTCAAAACAGGATTCACGAGCAGTACTTC. This encodes CASSQNRIHEQYF.

V is TRBV27 and J is TRBJ1-1, with D unclear. Trimming left V 2 bases short and J 6 bases short, with 10 bases between. CDR1 is MNHEY and CDR2 is SMNVEV in the germline V gene (reference sequence). CDR3 length: 13 residues. The CDR3 loop reads CASSLDVRAEAFF. The CDR3 bases are TGTGCCAGCAGTTTAGACGTGCGGGCTGAAGCTTTCTTT.

The rearrangement joins TRBV5-5 to TRBJ1-1, with D possibly matching TRBD1 (5 bases). The CDR3 spans 13 residues. Deletions cut 5 bases from V and 0 bases from J, with 8 bases between. Germline CDR1 is SGHKS and CDR2 is YYEKEE (reference sequence). The CDR3 DNA follows: TGTGCCAGCAGGCCGACAGTGAACACTGAAGCTTTCTTT. Protein sequence: CASRPTVNTEAFF.

This chain connects TRBV7-2 to TRBJ1-2; maybe TRBD1 (6 bases). The CDR3 length is 14 residues. CDR1 SGHTA and CDR2 FQGNSA come from the germline V gene. Trimming stripped 5 bases from V and 6 bases from J, with 16 bases between. For the CDR3, the DNA is TGTGCCAGCAGCAGACGGGACACCTTAGATGGCTACACCTTC. It is translated as CASSRRDTLDGYTF.

In regard to this clone: This sequence may be a read error, since a much larger clone differs from it by one base. Within the sample, other DNA sequences also encode this same CDR3. The chain couples TRBV7-2 to TRBJ1-2; a weak D match, TRBD1 (6 bases). The V gene lost 4 bases and the J gene lost 1 base, with 19 bases spanning the gap. The length of the CDR3 is 17 residues. Germline CDR1 and CDR2: SGHTA and FQGNSA. The CDR3 region is CASSSFDGGLYNYGYTF. CDR3 in DNA: TGTGCCAGCAGCTCGTTTGACGGGGGGCTCTATAACTATGGCTACACCTTC.

This chain joins TRBV7-6 and TRBJ2-3, with a possible D match to TRBD1 (6 bases). Germline CDR1 SGHVS, CDR2 FNYEAQ. Trimming cost V 5 bases and J 5 bases, with 11 bases left between them. CDR3 length equals 13 residues. CDR3 loop: CASSGGWGDTQYF. In DNA, the CDR3 is TGTGCCAGCAGCGGGGGCTGGGGAGATACGCAGTATTTT.

The CDR3 DNA reads TGCGCCAGCAGCTATCGGACATGGCCGGATACGCAGTATTTT. Translation gives CASSYRTWPDTQYF. The chain has TRBV5-1 and TRBJ2-3; tentatively, D is TRBD1 (5 bases). Trimming shortened V by 3 bases and J by 6 bases, and 14 bases separated the two germline ends. This CDR3 is built from 14 residues. CDR1 SGHRS and CDR2 YFSETQ come from the germline V gene.

To note about this clone: The junction departs from the called germline gene at one end, perhaps through a read error. V usage is TRBV7-7 and J usage is TRBJ2-5; 12 positions agree with TRBD1. The length of the CDR3 is 16 residues. Germline V lookup: CDR1 SSHAT, CDR2 FNYEAQ (reference sequence). The CDR3 DNA reads TGTGCTAGCAGCTTAGTGGGGACAGGGGGCGATGAGACCCAGTACTTC. This translates into CASSLVGTGGDETQYF. The full variable domain, completed using reference TRBV7-7 and TRBJ2-5, is GAGVSQSPRYKVTKRGQDVTLRCDPISSHATLYWYQQALGQGPEFLTYFNYEAQPDKSGLPSDRFSAERPEGSISTLTIQRTEQRDSAMYRCASSLVGTGGDETQYFGPGTRLLVL.

The chain uses TRBV1 and TRBJ2-3. TRBV1 counts as a pseudogene. The CDR3 contains 19 residues. The CDR3 here is CTSSRRGRRGFSSTDTQYF. In DNA form, the CDR3 reads TGCACCAGCAGCCGCAGGGGTAGGAGGGGGTTTTCAAGCACAGATACGCAGTATTTT.

The genes are TRBV19 and TRBJ1-5; D gene uncertain. V was trimmed by 5 bases and J by 2 bases, leaving 7 bases between them. Germline-derived CDR1 and CDR2 are LNHDA and SQIVND (reference sequence). The CDR3 has 13 residues. The CDR3 loop reads CASSVDRNQPQHF. The DNA for the CDR3 is TGTGCCAGTAGTGTGGACCGCAATCAGCCCCAGCATTTT.

This chain joins TRBV6-5 and TRBJ1-2, with D perhaps matching TRBD1 (6 bases). The V end lost 6 bases, the J end lost 4 bases, and 12 bases lay between the germline ends. In germline, CDR1 is MNHEY, CDR2 SVGAGI. The CDR3 spans 13 residues. The CDR3 sequence: CASSPRGTYGYTF. CDR3 sequence (DNA): TGTGCCAGCAGCCCCAGGGGCACCTATGGCTACACCTTC.

J is TRBJ1-4 and V is TRBV25-1; a possible D gene is TRBD1 (5 bases). Trimming removed 3 bases from V and 7 bases from J, with 12 bases in between. The germline CDR1 and CDR2 sequences are MGHDK and SYGVNS. The CDR3 runs to 14 residues. Here the CDR3 DNA reads TGTGCCAGCAGTGATGAACAGGCAACTGAAAAACTGTTTTTT. As protein: CASSDEQATEKLFF.

This clone has a handful of counts. Other DNA sequences of this sample code for an identical CDR3. The chain couples TRBV27 to TRBJ2-2; D might be TRBD1 (6 bases). The CDR3 consists of 14 residues. In germline, CDR1 is MNHEY, CDR2 SMNVEV (reference sequence). The ends were cut back, 6 bases at V and 1 base at J, with 9 bases in the middle. The CDR3 DNA is TGTGCCAGCAGAAAGGGACAGAACACCGGGGAGCTGTTTTTT. As protein: CASRKGQNTGELFF.

The rearrangement uses TRBV4-3 and TRBJ2-2, with D possibly being TRBD1 (5 bases). This CDR3 has 17 amino acids. Trimming left V 0 bases short and J 4 bases short, with 15 bases between. Germline loops: CDR1 LGHNA, CDR2 YSLEER. The CDR3 bases are TGCGCCAGCAGCCAAGAGGGGTACCAGGGTTTCACCGGGGAGCTGTTTTTT. Translated, it gives CASSQEGYQGFTGELFF.

The rearrangement joins TRBV7-9 to TRBJ1-2, with D unclear. Per the germline V gene, CDR1 is SEHNR and CDR2 is FQNEAQ (reference sequence). V was shortened by 1 base and J by 4 bases, with 16 bases between the two germline ends. There are 16 residues in the CDR3. The CDR3 loop reads CASSLEIEYRAYGYTF. Here the CDR3 DNA reads TGTGCCAGCAGCTTAGAAATTGAATACCGGGCCTATGGCTACACCTTC.

The chain employs TRBV27 and TRBJ2-7; either TRBD1 or TRBD2 may supply D (6 bases each). V shed 3 bases and J shed 1 base, with 19 bases lying between them. Germline V CDR1 and CDR2: MNHEY, SMNVEV (reference sequence). CDR3 size: 17 residues. In DNA form, the CDR3 reads TGTGCCAGCAGTTTCGCGGGACAAAGGTTTAAGTCCTACGAGCAGTACTTC. This sequence encodes CASSFAGQRFKSYEQYF.

The rearrangement uses TRBV13 and TRBJ2-1; 10 positions agree with TRBD2. The germline CDR1 and CDR2 sequences are PRHDT and FYEKMQ (reference sequence). The CDR3 spans 18 residues. The ends lost 5 bases at V and 8 bases at J; junction bases unmatched: 18. The CDR3: CASSPPHFGAGGPYEQFF. For the CDR3, the DNA is TGTGCCAGCAGCCCCCCCCATTTTGGAGCGGGAGGGCCCTATGAGCAGTTCTTC.

V gene TRBV5-1 combines with J gene TRBJ2-1; no clear D gene. CDR3 length equals 10 residues. Germline CDR1 reads SGHRS; CDR2 reads YFSETQ. V shed 4 bases and J shed 8 bases, with 4 bases lying between them. The CDR3 loop is CASSGYEQFF. The CDR3 nucleotides read TGCGCCAGCAGCGGGTATGAGCAGTTCTTC.

By frequency in the sample, this clone is medium-sized. This chain links TRBV14 with TRBJ1-2; 8 nucleotides match TRBD1. This CDR3 is built from 15 residues. Trimming removed 6 bases from V and 7 bases from J; junction bases left unmatched: 13. CDR1 and CDR2 from the germline V gene are SGHDN and FVKESK. CDR3 coding DNA: TGTGCCAGCAGTCCCTTTACGGGACAGGAGACTGGCTACACCTTC. Encoded protein: CASSPFTGQETGYTF.

The V call is TRBV27, the J call TRBJ2-3; D gene uncertain. This CDR3 has 13 residues. V was clipped by 8 bases and J by 2 bases, with 11 bases between them. The germline V gene encodes CDR1 MNHEY and CDR2 SMNVEV (reference sequence). The DNA for the CDR3 is TGTGCCAGCGCCGACCGAGTCACAGATACGCAGTATTTT. Its protein is CASADRVTDTQYF.

This CDR3 is CASSALLGGSDGYTF. In DNA form, the CDR3 reads TGTGCCAGCAGCGCTCTTCTTGGGGGCTCTGATGGCTACACCTTC. This chain uses TRBV9 with TRBJ1-2, with D perhaps matching TRBD1 (6 bases). The V gene's germline CDR1 is SGDLS and CDR2 YYNGEE. The CDR3 loop spans 15 amino acids. Between the trimmed V and J ends, which lost 3 bases and 6 bases, there was a span of 18 bases.

The chain couples TRBV4-1 to TRBJ2-4; tentatively, D is TRBD1 (5 bases). Trimming took 0 bases from V and 14 from J, leaving 14 bases between them. Germline lookup yields CDR1 MGHRA and CDR2 YSYEKL. There are 13 residues in the CDR3. CDR3 in DNA: TGCGCCAGCAGCCAAGAAGGAAATGGGGCCGAGTACTTC. It codes for CASSQEGNGAEYF.

The chain recombines TRBV19 with TRBJ2-7, with a possible D match to TRBD2 (5 bases). Germline V lookup: CDR1 LNHDA, CDR2 SQIVND (reference sequence). Trimming removed 6 bases from V and 0 bases from J, with 15 bases in between. The CDR3 has 15 amino acids. This CDR3 reads CASSPRDYLSYEQYF. The DNA for the CDR3 is TGTGCCAGTAGCCCCCGGGATTACCTCTCCTACGAGCAGTACTTC.

This clone has only one observation. The V call is TRBV2, the J call TRBJ2-1; 13 bases line up with TRBD2. From germline, CDR1 is SNHLY and CDR2 FYNNEI. The junction had 2 bases not matched to a gene; V was cut back by 5 bases and J by 4 bases. The CDR3 length is 15 residues. CDR3 loop: CASSKTSGRYNEQFF. CDR3 in DNA: TGTGCCAGCAGTAAGACTAGCGGGAGGTACAATGAGCAGTTCTTC. Filled out from reference TRBV2 and TRBJ2-1, the complete variable domain reads EPEVTQTPSHQVTQMGQEVILRCVPISNHLYFYWYRQILGQKVEFLVSFYNNEISEKSEIFDDQFSVERPDGSNFTLKIRSTKLEDSAMYFCASSKTSGRYNEQFFGPGTRLTVL.

This chain uses TRBV10-3 with TRBJ2-7, with TRBD2 matching 10 bases. The germline gives CDR1 ENHRY, CDR2 SYGVKD. This CDR3 region has 15 residues. V lost 3 bases and J lost 7; bases outside the gene matches: 9. CDR3 in DNA: TGTGCCATCAGTGAACGTTCTAGCGGGAGCGGGGAGCAGTACTTC. This sequence encodes CAISERSSGSGEQYF.

This rearrangement joins TRBV7-2 to TRBJ2-7, with 10 bases fitting TRBD2. CDR1 and CDR2 (germline): SGHTA, FQGNSA. The CDR3 has 17 amino acids. The J segment lost 6 bases and the V segment lost 4 bases, leaving 15 bases of the junction unmatched. CDR3: CASSSHVGSGRAGEQYF. DNA of the CDR3: TGTGCCAGCAGCTCCCACGTGGGCAGCGGGAGGGCCGGCGAGCAGTACTTC.

The CDR3, as DNA: TGTGCCAGTATAGAGAGGGGTTACATGAACACTGAAGCTTTCTTT. Its translation is CASIERGYMNTEAFF. The chain recombines TRBV19 with TRBJ1-1; weak D call: TRBD1 (5 bases). CDR3 size: 15 residues. Trimming took off 7 bases at V and 0 bases at J, with 15 bases between the two ends. The germline gives CDR1 LNHDA, CDR2 SQIVND (reference sequence).

V usage is TRBV4-1 and J usage is TRBJ2-1; TRBD2 might be the D (5 bases). Deletions cut 1 base from V and 0 bases from J, with 16 bases between. The CDR3 has 18 amino acids. Germline values: CDR1 MGHRA, CDR2 YSYEKL. CDR3 residues: CASSQAVEKRSSYNEQFF. The CDR3, as DNA: TGCGCCAGCAGCCAAGCAGTGGAGAAGCGGAGCTCCTACAATGAGCAGTTCTTC.

The CDR3 coding sequence is TGTGCCAGTAGCCCTTGGGACAGTTTGAACACTGAAGCTTTCTTT. Its translation: CASSPWDSLNTEAFF. This chain uses TRBV19 with TRBJ1-1; TRBD1 aligns across 7 bases. CDR1 LNHDA and CDR2 SQIVND come from the germline V gene (reference sequence). V trimming: 6 bases; J trimming: 0 bases; junction bases outside the gene matches: 7. There are 15 residues in the CDR3.